This TCR beta chain was obtained from a study of shared T cell receptors in the human thymus. The table came from immunoSEQ multiplex PCR; TCRdb's copy has only in-frame clones and leaves some out. The table has approximately 490,000 clones, 75% to 80% seen once. Germline lookup yields CDR1 SEHNR and CDR2 FQNEAQ (reference sequence). V shed 5 bases, J shed 0 bases, and the junction held 1 base outside the gene matches. CDR3 length: 14 residues. These data were likewise used in another study, on human thymus T cells. That paper adds: Corrective heart surgery yielded the resections from which the thymus tissue came. Thymic TCR repertoires of unrelated people reportedly overlapped highly.

Input material: thymocytes. The chain carries TRBV7-9 and TRBJ2-3, with TRBD2 matching over 8 bases. This TCR came from a boy younger than two with a congenital heart defect. CDR3 region: CASSERGSTDTQYF. CDR3 coding DNA: TGTGCCAGCAGCGAGCGGGGGAGCACAGATACGCAGTATTTT.